The 32 T cell receptor beta chains below were found in one sample sequenced in a study of CD8 T cells in ankylosing spondylitis (dated by TCRdb to about 2017). Receptor libraries were prepared by 5' RACE. The instrument was an Illumina HiSeq 2500. The public sequencing data were trimmed at Q25 with fastp and processed into clonotypes with MiXCR by TCRdb, which kept only in-frame beta chains. Each CDR3 protein appears once, grouped with its most common genes and DNA. The sample records 200,000 to 250,000 distinct CDR3 sequences, less than 9.5% of which are singletons. The top ten hold more than 4.5% of the sample. Specimen: blood, either unsorted or a sorted T cell fraction (not recorded which). All receptors derive from a female donor with ankylosing spondylitis or in good health (not recorded which).

This clonotype showed up many times. The chain combines TRBV5-1 with TRBJ2-6; no reliable D call. V lost 7 bases to trimming and J lost 2 bases, with 10 bases between them. CDR3 length: 14 residues. In germline, CDR1 is SGHRS, CDR2 YFSETQ. DNA for the CDR3: TGCGCCAGCCGACTCCTGCCTGGGGCCAACGTCCTGACTTTC. It encodes CASRLLPGANVLTF.

The chain employs TRBV7-2 and TRBJ1-5; possibly TRBD1 for D (5 bases). V was shortened by 5 bases and J by 4 bases, with 15 bases between the two germline ends. Looked up from germline, CDR1 is SGHTA and CDR2 is FQGNSA. The CDR3 runs 15 residues. DNA for the CDR3: TGTGCCAGCAGCCCACAGGCTGGCGCTAATCAGCCCCAGCATTTT. This sequence encodes CASSPQAGANQPQHF.

This clonotype was recorded many times. V is TRBV20-1 and J is TRBJ2-1; D is possibly TRBD2 (5 bases). Trimming pared 6 bases from V and 6 bases from J, leaving 24 bases between. This CDR3 spans 16 amino acids. CDR1 DFQATT and CDR2 SNEGSKA come from the germline V gene (reference sequence). The chain's CDR3 is CSADFPLAPEVNEQFF. The CDR3 region has the DNA TGCAGTGCCGACTTCCCTCTAGCCCCAGAGGTCAATGAGCAGTTCTTC.

This clonotype appeared many times. The chain uses TRBV3-1 and TRBJ2-1; 8 bases map to TRBD2. Germline-derived CDR1 and CDR2 are LGHDT and YNNKEL (reference sequence). CDR3 size: 15 residues. The ends lost 0 bases at V and 5 bases at J; junction bases unmatched: 3. CDR3 sequence reads: CASSQEAGVNNEQFF. In DNA form, the CDR3 reads TGTGCCAGCAGCCAAGAAGCGGGAGTAAACAATGAGCAGTTCTTC.

This clonotype has a count of ten or more. V and J are TRBV27 and TRBJ2-4; 7 bases align to TRBD1. Looked up from germline, CDR1 is MNHEY and CDR2 is SMNVEV (reference sequence). Trimming removed 8 bases from V and 6 bases from J; junction bases left unmatched: 7. The CDR3 extends over 13 amino acids. CDR3 nucleotides: TGTGCCAGCTCCGCCCCAGGGGGAAACATTCAGTACTTC. Amino acid sequence: CASSAPGGNIQYF.

The chain has TRBV5-4 and TRBJ2-3, with a tentative D call TRBD2 (6 bases). V lost 4 bases to trimming and J lost 6 bases, with 12 bases between them. Germline V gene data show CDR1 as SGHNT and CDR2 as YYREEE (reference sequence). This CDR3 spans 13 amino acids. In DNA, the CDR3 is TGTGCCAGCAGCACGAGACTAGGGGATACGCAGTATTTT. As protein: CASSTRLGDTQYF.

The table lists this clonotype with many counts. The gene calls are TRBV5-1 and TRBJ1-5, with D unclear. The V end lost 1 base, the J end lost 3 bases, and 8 bases lay between the germline ends. CDR1 is SGHRS, CDR2 YFSETQ, per germline. The CDR3 is 14 residues long. The CDR3 loop reads CASSLNFPNQPQHF. The CDR3, as DNA: TGCGCCAGCAGCTTGAATTTCCCCAATCAGCCCCAGCATTTT.

Only a few counts were recorded for this clonotype. The DNA for the CDR3 is TGTGCCAGCAGCCAAGAAGGGTATCGAGAGACCCAGTACTTC. Protein product: CASSQEGYRETQYF. The chain is built from TRBV14 and TRBJ2-5, with unresolved D. Germline V lookup: CDR1 SGHDN, CDR2 FVKESK. The CDR3 length is 14 residues. Trimming shortened V by 0 bases and J by 4 bases, and 9 bases separated the two germline ends.

This clonotype was observed at least ten times. The genes are TRBV5-1 and TRBJ2-6; D gene ambiguous. The V end lost 4 bases, the J end lost 0 bases, and 11 bases lay between the germline ends. Germline V gene sequence: CDR1 SGHRS, CDR2 YFSETQ. The CDR3 is 16 amino acids. This CDR3 reads CASSGNNFSGANVLTF. CDR3 coding DNA: TGCGCCAGCAGCGGCAACAATTTCTCTGGGGCCAACGTCCTGACTTTC.

This clonotype was seen at least ten times. The rearrangement uses TRBV14 and TRBJ2-7, with TRBD1 identical over 7 bases. V shed 0 bases and J 5 bases; nucleotides not matched to a gene: 7. CDR1 is SGHDN and CDR2 is FVKESK in the germline V gene. The CDR3 has 15 residues. DNA of the CDR3: TGTGCCAGCAGCCAAGATCTAGTAGGGGGCAACGAGCAGTACTTC. Amino acid sequence: CASSQDLVGGNEQYF.

The chain joins TRBV27 to TRBJ1-4; D is possibly TRBD1 (6 bases). Germline assignment: CDR1 MNHEY and CDR2 SMNVEV (reference sequence). This CDR3 comprises 15 residues. Trimming removed 5 bases from V and 7 bases from J, with 17 bases in between. Here the CDR3 reads CASSNNRVQSEKLFF. The DNA of the CDR3 is TGTGCCAGCAGTAACAACAGGGTTCAGAGTGAAAAACTGTTTTTT.

This clonotype was found many times. Written as DNA, the CDR3 is TGTGCCAGCAGCGAGAGACAGGGGGTCGATGAGCAGTTCTTC. It codes for CASSERQGVDEQFF. The V call is TRBV12-3 or TRBV12-4, the J call TRBJ2-1, with 9 bases identical to TRBD1. V lost 6 bases and J lost 8; bases outside the gene matches: 8. The CDR3 totals 14 residues.

Details on this clonotype: The junction shows a germline mismatch at one end, possibly a read error. The V and J genes are TRBV28 and TRBJ2-7; 12 bases agree with TRBD1. CDR3 length: 17 amino acids. The germline V gene encodes CDR1 MDHEN and CDR2 SYDVKM. The CDR3 DNA sequence: TGTTCCAGCAGTGTGACCCGGGACAGGGGGCTTGGTTACGAGCAGTACTTC. It yields the protein CSSSVTRDRGLGYEQYF. Variable domain in full (rest from reference TRBV28 and TRBJ2-7): DVKVTQSSRYLVKRTGEKVFLECVQDMDHENMFWYRQDPGLGLRLIYFSYDVKMKEKGDIPEGYSVSREKKERFSLILESASTNQTSMYLCSSSVTRDRGLGYEQYFGPGTRLTVT.

This clonotype was counted ten times or more. The chain uses TRBV20-1 and TRBJ2-3, with 10 bases lining up with TRBD2. Trimming removed 6 bases from V and 8 bases from J; junction bases left unmatched: 8. CDR1 is DFQATT, CDR2 SNEGSKA, per germline (reference sequence). The CDR3 contains 13 residues. The CDR3, as DNA: TGCAGTGCCCGCTGGACTAGCGGTAGTACGCAGTATTTT. This gives the protein CSARWTSGSTQYF.

The chain couples TRBV11-2 to TRBJ1-1; TRBD1 matches at 8 bases. The CDR3 extends over 16 amino acids. Germline V gene lookup returns CDR1 SGHAT and CDR2 FQNNGV. The V segment lost 5 bases and the J segment 4 bases; nucleotides outside the gene matches: 12. This chain's CDR3 is CASSPVTGGRGTEAFF. DNA for the CDR3: TGTGCCAGCAGCCCTGTCACAGGGGGAAGGGGCACTGAAGCTTTCTTT.

The table lists this clonotype with many counts. This chain connects TRBV12-3 or TRBV12-4 to TRBJ1-2, with D tentatively TRBD1 (5 bases). V dropped 6 bases and J dropped 7 bases, with 15 bases sitting between them. The CDR3 extends over 13 amino acids. The CDR3: CASRRGAGRGYTF. The CDR3 bases are TGTGCCAGCAGGAGGGGTGCGGGTCGTGGCTACACCTTC.

Worth noting for this clonotype: A much larger clonotype is one base distant, so this may be a read error. The chain employs TRBV6-2 or TRBV6-3 and TRBJ1-2; D perhaps matches TRBD1 (5 bases). Germline V gene sequence: CDR1 MNHEY, CDR2 SVGEGT. CDR3 length: 18 amino acids. V was pared by 5 bases and J by 1 base, with 23 bases between. CDR3 sequence reads: CASSHPELTGADNYGYTF. The CDR3 nucleotides are TGTGCCAGCAGTCATCCGGAGCTGACTGGGGCAGATAACTATGGCTACACCTTC.

The table lists this clonotype with many counts. The chain couples TRBV5-5 to TRBJ1-2, with TRBD1 identical over 8 bases. The germline gives CDR1 SGHKS, CDR2 YYEKEE (reference sequence). Trimming at V came to 3 bases and at J to 2 bases, leaving 0 bases not matched to a gene. The CDR3 loop spans 13 amino acids. This CDR3 is CASSWTGNYGYTF. The CDR3 region has the DNA TGTGCCAGCAGCTGGACAGGGAACTATGGCTACACCTTC.

This clonotype was picked up many times. The chain links TRBV30 to TRBJ1-5; 8 bases fit TRBD1. V shed 5 bases, J shed 5 bases, and the junction held 5 bases outside the gene matches. Germline CDR1 and CDR2: GTSNPN and SVGIG (reference sequence). CDR3 length: 13 residues. In nucleotides, the CDR3 is TGTGCCTGGGGACAGGGAAGGGATCAGCCCCAGCATTTT. This encodes CAWGQGRDQPQHF.

This clonotype was counted many times. The V gene is TRBV19, the J gene TRBJ2-1; 12 bases line up with TRBD1. The CDR3 runs to 18 residues. The V segment lost 5 bases and the J segment 2 bases; nucleotides outside the gene matches: 10. The germline V gene encodes CDR1 LNHDA and CDR2 SQIVND (reference sequence). The CDR3 nucleotides are TGTGCCAGTAGTGGGGACAGGGGGCTTCTAGCGACCTACAATGAGCAGTTCTTC. Translating it yields CASSGDRGLLATYNEQFF.

This clonotype was counted many times. This chain joins TRBV20-1 and TRBJ2-1; D gene uncertain. Germline CDR1 reads DFQATT; CDR2 reads SNEGSKA (reference sequence). The CDR3 is made up of 11 amino acids. V was cut by 6 bases and J by 6 bases, with 9 bases left in between. CDR3 amino acids: CSAGRPNEQFF. Written as DNA, the CDR3 is TGCAGTGCCGGGCGGCCCAATGAGCAGTTCTTC.

The V and J genes are TRBV20-1 and TRBJ1-1; D uncertain. The germline CDR1 and CDR2 sequences are DFQATT and SNEGSKA (reference sequence). The CDR3 runs 15 residues. Trimming cost V 4 bases and J 8 bases, with 23 bases left between them. The CDR3 bases are TGCAGTGCTAACTTGCGGCGGGGTACAGAAGGGGAAGCTTTCTTT. Residues: CSANLRRGTEGEAFF.

This clonotype was seen ten or more times. The rearrangement links TRBV20-1 to TRBJ2-1; D is possibly TRBD1 or TRBD2 (5 bases each). CDR3 length: 15 amino acids. Germline V gene lookup returns CDR1 DFQATT and CDR2 SNEGSKA (reference sequence). Trimming removed 1 base from V and 8 bases from J, with 18 bases in between. CDR3 in DNA: TGCAGTGCTAGAGCCCGGGACCTTACGGGTCATGAGCAGTTCTTC. Protein sequence: CSARARDLTGHEQFF.

The chain employs TRBV20-1 and TRBJ2-2; 8 bases agree with TRBD2. The CDR3 contains 15 residues. With 4 bases clipped from V and 3 bases from J, the junction kept 7 bases outside the gene matches. Germline V lookup: CDR1 DFQATT, CDR2 SNEGSKA (reference sequence). The CDR3 DNA reads as TGCAGTGCTATGGGGCGGGAGGCGTACACCGGGGAGCTGTTTTTT. Its protein is CSAMGREAYTGELFF.

The rearrangement uses TRBV5-1 and TRBJ2-1, with 8 bases identical to TRBD2. This CDR3 is built from 13 residues. J lost 12 bases, V lost 3 bases, and 8 bases had no gene match. Germline V gives CDR1 SGHRS, CDR2 YFSETQ. CDR3: CASSSRTSPGQFF. DNA of the CDR3: TGCGCCAGCAGCTCAAGGACTAGCCCCGGGCAGTTCTTC.

This clonotype was counted a few times. J is TRBJ2-1 and V is TRBV6-2 or TRBV6-3, with D possibly matching TRBD1 (5 bases). The V gene's germline CDR1 is MNHEY and CDR2 SVGEGT. The CDR3 is made up of 11 amino acids. The V end was cut by 7 bases, the J end by 8 bases, with 9 bases between. The CDR3 protein is CASTLGDEQFF. In nucleotides, the CDR3 is TGTGCCAGCACGTTAGGGGATGAGCAGTTCTTC.

This clonotype was found many times. The V and J genes are TRBV20-1 and TRBJ2-3; D not certain. This CDR3 contains 12 residues. V was cut by 5 bases and J by 14 bases, with 20 bases left in between. Per germline, CDR1 DFQATT and CDR2 SNEGSKA (reference sequence). CDR3 sequence (DNA): TGCAGTGCTTCCTCACGGTTCGGCCCCGGGTATTTT. This codes for CSASSRFGPGYF.

Points on this clonotype: A much larger clone sits a single nucleotide away, making a read error possible. V is TRBV12-3 or TRBV12-4 and J is TRBJ1-2; TRBD1 matches 10 bases. The CDR3 is made up of 15 amino acids. CDR3 DNA: TGTGCCAGCAGCCAGACAGGGGGCGCAGACTATGGCTGCACCTTC. This gives the protein CASSQTGGADYGCTF.

This chain connects TRBV5-4 to TRBJ1-1, with D hard to call. The V end lost 4 bases, the J end lost 3 bases, and 13 bases lay between the germline ends. In germline, CDR1 is SGHNT, CDR2 YYREEE (reference sequence). This CDR3 has 14 residues. CDR3 amino acids: CASSMGQFDTEAFF. The CDR3 DNA is TGTGCCAGCAGCATGGGTCAGTTTGACACTGAAGCTTTCTTT.

As for this clonotype: This may stem from a read error, because a much larger clone lies one nucleotide away. CDR3 loop: CASSQDLLAGRPGANVLTF. Written as DNA, the CDR3 is TGTGCCAGCAGCCAAGATCTGCTAGCGGGGAGACCTGGGGCCAACGTCCTGACTTTC. The V gene is TRBV4-2, the J gene TRBJ2-6; 9 bases fit TRBD2. CDR1 is LGHNA, CDR2 YNFKEQ, per germline. This CDR3 has 19 residues. Trimming removed 0 bases from V and 2 bases from J; junction bases left unmatched: 8.

This chain connects TRBV20-1 to TRBJ2-4, with D tentatively TRBD1 or TRBD2 (5 bases each). The CDR3 is made up of 15 amino acids. The germline V gene has CDR1 DFQATT and CDR2 SNEGSKA (reference sequence). Trimming took off 5 bases at V and 0 bases at J, with 14 bases between the two ends. The CDR3 loop is CSAWVGASAKNIQYF. CDR3 bases: TGCAGTGCTTGGGTCGGGGCTTCAGCCAAAAACATTCAGTACTTC.

In this sample, this clonotype turned up many times. The V gene is TRBV7-7, the J gene TRBJ2-2; 7 positions agree with TRBD2. The CDR3 contains 17 residues. The trim removed 3 bases at V and 2 bases at J, leaving 9 bases unmatched. The germline gives CDR1 SSHAT, CDR2 FNYEAQ (reference sequence). The CDR3 DNA is TGTGCCAGCAGCTTGAGACCTAGCGGCAGTAACACCGGGGAGCTGTTTTTT. This encodes CASSLRPSGSNTGELFF. The variable domain in full, with the rest retrieved from reference TRBV7-7 and TRBJ2-2, is GAGVSQSPRYKVTKRGQDVTLRCDPISSHATLYWYQQALGQGPEFLTYFNYEAQPDKSGLPSDRFSAERPEGSISTLTIQRTEQRDSAMYRCASSLRPSGSNTGELFFGEGSRLTVL.